Presented here are 17 T cell receptor beta chains from one specimen sequenced in a study of blood T cell repertoires in COVID-19 (TCRdb year 2020). The library was prepared using the immunoSEQ multiplex PCR assay. Here the immuneACCESS table is served through TCRdb, limited to in-frame sequences with V and J called. Missing clones are a known gap in these copies; in checked studies unresolved V genes cover under half, and the rest lacks a known reason. This sample is represented by about 130,000 clones; about 89% of them were singletons. About 4.5% of the sample comes from the top ten. The sample comprised peripheral blood. These receptors all come from a man aged 55-75 years with COVID-19, enrolled during active disease.

There are many counts of this clone. The chain recombines TRBV7-2 with TRBJ1-2, with TRBD1 matching over 10 bases. This CDR3 has 16 amino acids. Germline V gene sequence: CDR1 SGHTA, CDR2 FQGNSA. With 3 bases clipped from V and 8 bases from J, the junction kept 12 bases outside the gene matches. CDR3 amino acids: CASSLIRDRGFDGYTF. In DNA, the CDR3 is TGTGCCAGCAGCTTGATTCGGGACAGGGGATTTGACGGCTACACCTTC. The variable domain in full, completed from reference TRBV7-2 and TRBJ1-2, reads GAGVSQSPSNKVTEKGKDVELRCDPISGHTALYWYRQSLGQGLEFLIYFQGNSAPDKSGLPSDRFSAERTGGSVSTLTIQRTQQEDSAVYLCASSLIRDRGFDGYTFGSGTRLTVV.

The chain recombines TRBV18 with TRBJ2-7; the match to TRBD1 covers 8 bases. The CDR3 has 14 amino acids. The ends lost 1 base at V and 5 bases at J; junction bases unmatched: 4. Germline V gene data show CDR1 as KGHSH and CDR2 as LQKENI. CDR3: CASSPQTGADEQYF. CDR3 coding DNA: TGTGCCAGCTCACCACAGACAGGGGCCGACGAGCAGTACTTC.

The chain carries TRBV7-8 and TRBJ1-5; TRBD1 might be the D (6 bases). The ends were cut back, 5 bases at V and 0 bases at J, with 20 bases in the middle. CDR3 length equals 18 residues. The V gene's germline CDR1 is SGHVS and CDR2 FQNEAQ. The CDR3 spells CASSLHGRTEYSNQPQHF. CDR3 coding DNA: TGTGCCAGCAGCCTCCACGGCCGGACAGAGTATAGCAATCAGCCCCAGCATTTT.

The V call is TRBV7-3, the J call TRBJ2-2, with 15 nucleotides matching TRBD2. V gave up 4 bases and J gave up 1 base; unmatched junction bases: 7. Germline lookup yields CDR1 SGHTA and CDR2 FQGTGA. This CDR3 is 19 amino acids long. The CDR3: CASSSPPGLAGGNTGELFF. CDR3 coding DNA: TGTGCCAGCAGCTCCCCCCCGGGACTAGCGGGGGGGAACACCGGGGAGCTGTTTTTT.

The V call is TRBV5-4, the J call TRBJ1-2, with 9 bases matching TRBD1. V gave up 0 bases and J gave up 5 bases; unmatched junction bases: 5. CDR1 is SGHNT, CDR2 YYREEE, per germline (reference sequence). The length of the CDR3 is 15 residues. CDR3 bases: TGTGCCAGCAGCTTGGACGGGACAGGGCAATATGGCTACACCTTC. Its translation: CASSLDGTGQYGYTF.

This chain links TRBV6-2 or TRBV6-3 with TRBJ2-5; D unclear. Deletions cut 0 bases from V and 2 bases from J, with 10 bases between. The CDR3 has 15 amino acids. Looked up from germline, CDR1 is MNHEY and CDR2 is SVGEGT. CDR3 DNA sequence: TGTGCCAGCAGTTACTCGATTGGGCAGCAAGAGACCCAGTACTTC. It is translated as CASSYSIGQQETQYF.

The chain combines TRBV3-1 (or the pseudogene TRBV3-2) with TRBJ2-3; 7 positions agree with TRBD2. With 2 bases clipped from V and 0 bases from J, the junction kept 5 bases outside the gene matches. This CDR3 is built from 16 residues. CDR1 and CDR2 (germline): LGHDT, YNNKEL (reference sequence). The CDR3 DNA sequence: TGTGCCAGCAGCCAACTTGGGGGGGGGAGCACAGATACGCAGTATTTT. Protein: CASSQLGGGSTDTQYF.

V and J are TRBV19 and TRBJ2-3, with D maybe TRBD2 (6 bases). The CDR3 length is 16 residues. Deletions cut 3 bases from V and 2 bases from J, with 15 bases between. The germline V gene encodes CDR1 LNHDA and CDR2 SQIVND (reference sequence). CDR3: CASSMGFRDSTDTQYF. The DNA of the CDR3 is TGTGCCAGTAGTATGGGCTTCCGGGACTCCACAGATACGCAGTATTTT.

The chain couples TRBV19 to TRBJ1-1; TRBD1 agrees at 9 bases. The CDR3 runs 12 residues. Germline CDR1 LNHDA, CDR2 SQIVND (reference sequence). The J segment lost 11 bases and the V segment lost 6 bases, leaving 7 bases of the junction unmatched. In DNA, the CDR3 is TGTGCCAGTAGCGTCACAGGGGGCGATGCTTTCTTT. This gives the protein CASSVTGGDAFF.

This chain links TRBV11-3 with TRBJ2-3; the D is unclear. The V gene lost 5 bases and the J gene lost 4 bases, with 10 bases spanning the gap. The CDR3 loop spans 13 amino acids. Germline V gives CDR1 SGHNT, CDR2 YENEEA. The CDR3 coding sequence is TGTGCCAGCAGCCTGAGCCCCGCAGATACGCAGTATTTT. This translates into CASSLSPADTQYF.

The rearrangement joins TRBV6-5 to TRBJ1-1; 9 bases agree with TRBD1. The CDR3 extends over 12 amino acids. Germline CDR1 reads MNHEY; CDR2 reads SVGAGI. V trimming: 6 bases; J trimming: 13 bases; junction bases outside the gene matches: 9. This chain's CDR3 is CASRLGTGRVFF. The CDR3, as DNA: TGTGCCAGCAGACTCGGGACAGGGAGGGTTTTCTTT.

The genes are TRBV25-1 and TRBJ1-2; the D gene is possibly TRBD1 (5 bases). Germline-derived CDR1 and CDR2 are MGHDK and SYGVNS. This CDR3 contains 13 residues. V was pared by 3 bases and J by 4 bases, with 9 bases between. CDR3: CASSEQGFYGYTF. In nucleotides, the CDR3 is TGTGCCAGCAGTGAGCAGGGATTCTATGGCTACACCTTC.

The chain employs TRBV6-4 and TRBJ1-4, with D unresolved. CDR1 is MRHNA, CDR2 SNTAGT, per germline. V was pared by 4 bases and J by 0 bases, with 6 bases between. The CDR3 sequence is 14 residues long. In DNA, the CDR3 is TGTGCCAGCAGTGCGGTTGCAACTAATGAAAAACTGTTTTTT. Protein sequence: CASSAVATNEKLFF.

The V and J genes are TRBV4-1 and TRBJ2-3; 9 nucleotides line up with TRBD2. CDR1 and CDR2 (germline): MGHRA, YSYEKL. The CDR3 consists of 17 residues. V lost 2 bases to trimming and J lost 5 bases; unmatched junction nucleotides: 11. The CDR3 DNA reads as TGCGCCAGCAGCCAACGGTCCGGCGGGGGGGCGAAAGATACGCAGTATTTT. This codes for CASSQRSGGGAKDTQYF.

The chain links TRBV5-4 to TRBJ1-1, with a possible D match to TRBD1 (6 bases). The CDR3 consists of 13 residues. CDR1 is SGHNT, CDR2 YYREEE, per germline (reference sequence). V was trimmed by 2 bases and J by 5 bases, leaving 10 bases between them. The CDR3, as DNA: TGTGCCAGCAGCTTTAGGGGGGGGACTGAAGCTTTCTTT. Translating it yields CASSFRGGTEAFF.

This clone was recorded only once. This chain joins TRBV18 and TRBJ1-4; 8 positions match TRBD1. Trimming took 6 bases from V and 6 from J; bases not matched to a gene: 12. Germline V gene data show CDR1 as KGHSH and CDR2 as LQKENI. The CDR3 covers 16 residues. CDR3 sequence: CASSPFRDRLYEKLFF. In DNA, the CDR3 is TGTGCCAGCTCGCCTTTCCGGGACAGGTTGTATGAAAAACTGTTTTTT.

The chain couples TRBV24-1 to TRBJ2-1; TRBD1 agrees at 10 bases. The CDR3 loop spans 17 amino acids. The germline V gene encodes CDR1 KGHDR and CDR2 SFDVKD. V shed 7 bases and J 8 bases; nucleotides not matched to a gene: 16. The CDR3 DNA reads as TGTGCCACCAGGGGGGGTGAGACAGGGGGCAACAGGGATGAGCAGTTCTTC. This gives the protein CATRGGETGGNRDEQFF.